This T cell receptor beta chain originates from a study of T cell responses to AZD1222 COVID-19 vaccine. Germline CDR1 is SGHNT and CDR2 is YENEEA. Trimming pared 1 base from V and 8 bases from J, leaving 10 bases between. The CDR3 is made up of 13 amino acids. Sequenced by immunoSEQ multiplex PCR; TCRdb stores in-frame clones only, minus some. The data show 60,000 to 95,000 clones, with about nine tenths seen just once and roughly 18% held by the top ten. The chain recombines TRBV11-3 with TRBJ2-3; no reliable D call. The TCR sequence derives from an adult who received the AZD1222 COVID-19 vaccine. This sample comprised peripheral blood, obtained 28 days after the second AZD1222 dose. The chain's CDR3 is CASSLAPASTQYF. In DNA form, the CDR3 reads TGTGCCAGCAGCTTAGCGCCTGCTTCTACGCAGTATTTT. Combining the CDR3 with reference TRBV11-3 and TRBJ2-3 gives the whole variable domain EAGVVQSPRYKIIEKKQPVAFWCNPISGHNTLYWYLQNLGQGPELLIRYENEEAVDDSQLPKDRFSAERLKGVDSTLKIQPAELGDSAVYLCASSLAPASTQYFGPGTRLTVL.